Listed below are T cell receptor beta chains from one sample, sequenced in a study of T-cell memory formation after mild COVID-19. TCRdb redid the calling of the 5' RACE reads with MiXCR, one entry per CDR3 protein. This table holds about 210,000 distinct CDR3 sequences, roughly 10% found once. Source material: PBMCs or a T cell subset sorted from them (not recorded which). The receptor set was obtained from a man in his late teens or twenties who had mild COVID-19 (a few samples of this study predate the infection). Cell type and time point are not known. Both conserved end residues are part of each CDR3. D genes are given only for firm matches. Where a row states a size, it is once, few, many or the class of an expanded clone; other rows omit it.

abundance: few; j_gene: TRBJ2-3; v_gene: TRBV5-1; d_gene: -; CDR3aa: CASSLQGLGVDTQYF; CDR3nt: TGCGCCAGCAGCCTACAGGGTTTGGGAGTGGATACGCAGTATTTT
abundance: -; j_gene: TRBJ1-6; v_gene: TRBV7-2; d_gene: TRBD1; CDR3aa: CASGPTGRRNSPLHF; CDR3nt: TGTGCCAGCGGCCCGACAGGGCGAAGGAATTCACCCCTCCACTTT
abundance: -; j_gene: TRBJ1-1; v_gene: TRBV12-3/TRBV12-4; d_gene: -; CDR3aa: CASSWGTPRTGEAFF; CDR3nt: TGTGCCAGCAGTTGGGGGACACCTCGAACAGGTGAAGCTTTCTTT
abundance: -; j_gene: TRBJ1-1; v_gene: TRBV6-2/TRBV6-3; d_gene: -; CDR3aa: CASSYWKGVAEAFF; CDR3nt: TGTGCCAGCAGTTATTGGAAGGGGGTAGCTGAAGCTTTCTTT
abundance: -; j_gene: TRBJ2-1; v_gene: TRBV12-3/TRBV12-4; d_gene: TRBD2; CDR3aa: CASSHRSGGKPNEQFF; CDR3nt: TGTGCCAGCAGTCACCGTAGCGGGGGAAAACCCAATGAGCAGTTCTTC
abundance: many; j_gene: TRBJ2-1; v_gene: TRBV5-5; d_gene: TRBD1; CDR3aa: CASSPSGGSYNEQFF; CDR3nt: TGTGCCAGCAGCCCCTCAGGGGGTTCCTACAATGAGCAGTTCTTC
abundance: -; j_gene: TRBJ2-1; v_gene: TRBV6-5; d_gene: -; CDR3aa: CASSPHGNEQFF; CDR3nt: TGTGCCAGCAGTCCACACGGGAATGAGCAGTTCTTC
abundance: -; j_gene: TRBJ1-1; v_gene: TRBV7-6; d_gene: -; CDR3aa: CASSLDGRGAFF; CDR3nt: TGTGCCAGCAGCTTAGACGGGAGGGGAGCTTTCTTT
abundance: few; j_gene: TRBJ2-7; v_gene: TRBV6-5; d_gene: -; CDR3aa: CASSSLGRGSNEQYF; CDR3nt: TGTGCCAGCAGTTCCCTCGGCAGGGGCTCGAACGAGCAGTACTTC
abundance: -; j_gene: TRBJ2-7; v_gene: TRBV5-1; d_gene: -; CDR3aa: CASSSESLYEQYF; CDR3nt: TGCGCCAGCAGCTCGGAATCCCTCTACGAGCAGTACTTC
abundance: -; j_gene: TRBJ1-1; v_gene: TRBV29-1; d_gene: TRBD1; CDR3aa: CSVDQGGTEAFF; CDR3nt: TGCAGCGTTGATCAGGGGGGGACTGAAGCTTTCTTT
abundance: -; j_gene: TRBJ2-5; v_gene: TRBV27; d_gene: -; CDR3aa: CASSRSRTGGGETQYF; CDR3nt: TGTGCCAGCAGCCGATCCCGTACAGGGGGAGGGGAGACCCAGTACTTC
abundance: many; j_gene: TRBJ2-7; v_gene: TRBV7-2; d_gene: -; CDR3aa: CASSLTTSEQYF; CDR3nt: TGTGCCAGCAGCCTAACGACCTCCGAGCAGTACTTC
abundance: many; j_gene: TRBJ2-3; v_gene: TRBV4-1; d_gene: -; CDR3aa: CASSQEGPPSTDTQYF; CDR3nt: TGCGCCAGCAGCCAAGAAGGACCCCCTAGCACAGATACGCAGTATTTT
abundance: -; j_gene: TRBJ1-5; v_gene: TRBV5-5; d_gene: -; CDR3aa: CASSFQPNQPQHF; CDR3nt: TGTGCCAGCAGCTTTCAGCCGAATCAGCCCCAGCATTTT
abundance: few; j_gene: TRBJ1-2; v_gene: TRBV6-5; d_gene: -; CDR3aa: CASSYSGYGYTF; CDR3nt: TGTGCCAGCAGTTACTCCGGCTACGGCTACACCTTC
abundance: -; j_gene: TRBJ1-1; v_gene: TRBV20-1; d_gene: -; CDR3aa: CSARDRGRNTEAFF; CDR3nt: TGCAGTGCTAGAGATCGGGGAAGGAACACTGAAGCTTTCTTT
abundance: -; j_gene: TRBJ2-3; v_gene: TRBV5-1; d_gene: -; CDR3aa: CASSLGAGATDTQYF; CDR3nt: TGCGCCAGCAGCTTGGGTGCGGGGGCAACAGATACGCAGTATTTT
abundance: -; j_gene: TRBJ1-3; v_gene: TRBV3-1; d_gene: -; CDR3aa: CASGGYSGNTIYF; CDR3nt: TGTGCCAGCGGGGGATATTCTGGAAACACCATATATTTT
abundance: -; j_gene: TRBJ2-3; v_gene: TRBV4-2; d_gene: TRBD2; CDR3aa: CASSHEAGGGTDTQYF; CDR3nt: TGTGCCAGCAGCCACGAAGCGGGGGGCGGCACAGATACGCAGTATTTT
abundance: few; j_gene: TRBJ2-1; v_gene: TRBV4-1; d_gene: -; CDR3aa: CASSQDPSGANNEQFF; CDR3nt: TGCGCCAGCAGCCAAGATCCGTCAGGGGCTAACAATGAGCAGTTCTTC
abundance: many; j_gene: TRBJ2-3; v_gene: TRBV27; d_gene: -; CDR3aa: CATAGRNTDTQYF; CDR3nt: TGTGCCACCGCGGGGAGAAACACAGATACGCAGTATTTT
abundance: many; j_gene: TRBJ2-5; v_gene: TRBV5-1; d_gene: TRBD1; CDR3aa: CASSRGQGAGETQYF; CDR3nt: TGCGCCAGCAGCCGTGGACAGGGGGCCGGGGAGACCCAGTACTTC
abundance: -; j_gene: TRBJ2-1; v_gene: TRBV6-5; d_gene: -; CDR3aa: CASSYNGGAEFEQFF; CDR3nt: TGTGCCAGCAGTTACAACGGGGGCGCAGAGTTTGAGCAGTTCTTC
abundance: few; j_gene: TRBJ2-2; v_gene: TRBV10-3; d_gene: TRBD2; CDR3aa: CAITGTSGGARTGELFF; CDR3nt: TGTGCCATCACCGGGACTAGCGGGGGGGCCCGAACCGGGGAGCTGTTTTTT
abundance: -; j_gene: TRBJ1-5; v_gene: TRBV10-3; d_gene: -; CDR3aa: CAISESRQGQPQHF; CDR3nt: TGTGCCATCAGTGAGTCGCGGCAGGGCCAGCCCCAGCATTTT
abundance: -; j_gene: TRBJ2-4; v_gene: TRBV7-2; d_gene: -; CDR3aa: CASSLVPPGQLGKNIQYF; CDR3nt: TGTGCCAGCAGCTTAGTACCTCCCGGGCAGTTAGGCAAAAACATTCAGTACTTC
abundance: -; j_gene: TRBJ2-1; v_gene: TRBV4-3; d_gene: TRBD1; CDR3aa: CASSQEDRGYNEQFF; CDR3nt: TGCGCCAGCAGCCAGGAGGACAGGGGATACAATGAGCAGTTCTTC
abundance: -; j_gene: TRBJ1-2; v_gene: TRBV4-1; d_gene: TRBD1; CDR3aa: CASSQAWTGTYGYTF; CDR3nt: TGCGCCAGCAGCCAAGCCTGGACAGGGACCTATGGCTACACCTTC
abundance: few; j_gene: TRBJ1-1; v_gene: TRBV2; d_gene: -; CDR3aa: CASPTGMNTEAFF; CDR3nt: TGTGCCAGCCCAACAGGCATGAACACTGAAGCTTTCTTT
abundance: few; j_gene: TRBJ1-5; v_gene: TRBV12-3/TRBV12-4; d_gene: -; CDR3aa: CASSRGGDQPQHF; CDR3nt: TGTGCCAGCAGCCGAGGGGGGGATCAGCCCCAGCATTTT
abundance: -; j_gene: TRBJ2-1; v_gene: TRBV12-3/TRBV12-4; d_gene: -; CDR3aa: CASSTGTLQFF; CDR3nt: TGTGCCAGCAGCACCGGGACCCTACAGTTCTTC
abundance: few; j_gene: TRBJ2-2; v_gene: TRBV15; d_gene: -; CDR3aa: CATSRDREGNTGELFF; CDR3nt: TGTGCCACCAGCAGAGATAGAGAAGGGAACACCGGGGAGCTGTTTTTT
abundance: -; j_gene: TRBJ1-5; v_gene: TRBV4-1; d_gene: TRBD1; CDR3aa: CASSREDPGQGVYSNQPQHF; CDR3nt: TGCGCCAGCAGCCGAGAAGATCCGGGACAGGGGGTTTATAGCAATCAGCCCCAGCATTTT
abundance: many; j_gene: TRBJ2-2; v_gene: TRBV12-3/TRBV12-4; d_gene: TRBD2; CDR3aa: CASRTSGGAGELFF; CDR3nt: TGTGCCAGCAGGACCAGCGGGGGGGCCGGGGAGCTGTTTTTT
abundance: many; j_gene: TRBJ2-1; v_gene: TRBV4-1; d_gene: -; CDR3aa: CASSQGQGPYNEQFF; CDR3nt: TGCGCCAGCAGCCAAGGTCAGGGGCCCTACAATGAGCAGTTCTTC
abundance: few; j_gene: TRBJ1-4; v_gene: TRBV4-3; d_gene: -; CDR3aa: CASSQTVYNEKLFF; CDR3nt: TGCGCCAGCAGCCAGACAGTTTATAATGAAAAACTGTTTTTT
abundance: -; j_gene: TRBJ1-2; v_gene: TRBV20-1; d_gene: TRBD1; CDR3aa: CSAGDLGTGGADGYTF; CDR3nt: TGCAGTGCTGGAGACCTCGGGACAGGGGGCGCCGATGGCTACACCTTC
abundance: -; j_gene: TRBJ1-5; v_gene: TRBV7-6; d_gene: -; CDR3aa: CASSLGSGKSNQPQHF; CDR3nt: TGTGCCAGCAGCCTCGGGTCAGGCAAAAGCAATCAGCCCCAGCATTTT
abundance: few; j_gene: TRBJ1-5; v_gene: TRBV7-9; d_gene: TRBD1; CDR3aa: CASSLAGTGGEPQHF; CDR3nt: TGTGCCAGCAGCTTAGCCGGGACAGGGGGGGAGCCCCAGCATTTT
abundance: few; j_gene: TRBJ1-2; v_gene: TRBV28; d_gene: -; CDR3aa: CASSWIGGSDYGYTF; CDR3nt: TGTGCCAGCAGTTGGATAGGGGGTTCCGACTATGGCTACACCTTC
abundance: few; j_gene: TRBJ1-5; v_gene: TRBV28; d_gene: -; CDR3aa: CASNQPPSQPQHF; CDR3nt: TGTGCCAGCAACCAACCCCCGTCGCAGCCCCAGCATTTT
abundance: many; j_gene: TRBJ2-2; v_gene: TRBV18; d_gene: -; CDR3aa: CASPGPGRSTGELFF; CDR3nt: TGTGCCAGCCCGGGCCCGGGAAGATCCACCGGGGAGCTGTTTTTT
abundance: few; j_gene: TRBJ2-5; v_gene: TRBV4-2; d_gene: -; CDR3aa: CASSQVRAETQYF; CDR3nt: TGTGCCAGCAGCCAAGTCCGGGCAGAGACCCAGTACTTC
abundance: few; j_gene: TRBJ1-6; v_gene: TRBV9; d_gene: -; CDR3aa: CASSVEANNHNSPLHF; CDR3nt: TGTGCCAGCAGCGTAGAGGCGAACAACCATAATTCACCCCTCCACTTT
abundance: -; j_gene: TRBJ2-1; v_gene: TRBV3-1; d_gene: TRBD1; CDR3aa: CASSQGQGANEQFF; CDR3nt: TGTGCCAGCAGCCAAGGCCAGGGGGCGAATGAGCAGTTCTTC
abundance: -; j_gene: TRBJ2-7; v_gene: TRBV9; d_gene: TRBD1; CDR3aa: CASSAQTGRSSYEQYF; CDR3nt: TGTGCCAGCAGCGCCCAGACAGGGAGATCTTCCTACGAGCAGTACTTC
abundance: -; j_gene: TRBJ1-2; v_gene: TRBV11-2; d_gene: TRBD1; CDR3aa: CASSLPGGRYGYTF; CDR3nt: TGTGCCAGCAGCTTACCAGGGGGCCGATATGGCTACACCTTC
abundance: few; j_gene: TRBJ2-1; v_gene: TRBV11-2; d_gene: -; CDR3aa: CASSTVGGEQFF; CDR3nt: TGTGCCAGCAGCACCGTGGGGGGAGAGCAGTTCTTC
abundance: few; j_gene: TRBJ2-3; v_gene: TRBV5-6; d_gene: TRBD1; CDR3aa: CASNTQGRDTQYF; CDR3nt: TGTGCCAGCAACACACAGGGGCGGGATACGCAGTATTTT
abundance: few; j_gene: TRBJ1-3; v_gene: TRBV6-2/TRBV6-3; d_gene: -; CDR3aa: CASSPDAGNTIYF; CDR3nt: TGTGCCAGCAGCCCCGACGCCGGAAACACCATATATTTT
abundance: -; j_gene: TRBJ1-2; v_gene: TRBV12-3/TRBV12-4; d_gene: -; CDR3aa: CASTGQTNYGYTF; CDR3nt: TGTGCCAGCACCGGACAGACTAACTATGGCTACACCTTC
abundance: -; j_gene: TRBJ2-3; v_gene: TRBV5-6; d_gene: -; CDR3aa: CASSRQASDTQYF; CDR3nt: TGTGCCAGCAGTCGACAGGCGTCGGATACGCAGTATTTT
abundance: few; j_gene: TRBJ1-1; v_gene: TRBV10-3; d_gene: -; CDR3aa: CAIRLQVGSGGTEAFF; CDR3nt: TGTGCCATCAGGCTACAGGTAGGAAGTGGTGGCACTGAAGCTTTCTTT
abundance: -; j_gene: TRBJ1-1; v_gene: TRBV18; d_gene: TRBD1; CDR3aa: CASSPDRAHEAFF; CDR3nt: TGTGCCAGCTCACCAGACAGGGCCCATGAAGCTTTCTTT
abundance: -; j_gene: TRBJ2-5; v_gene: TRBV10-3; d_gene: -; CDR3aa: CATGSLGGETQYF; CDR3nt: TGTGCCACCGGGTCACTAGGGGGAGAGACCCAGTACTTC
abundance: few; j_gene: TRBJ1-2; v_gene: TRBV5-6; d_gene: TRBD1; CDR3aa: CASSLTGTGRFGYTF; CDR3nt: TGTGCCAGCAGCCTAACCGGGACAGGGAGGTTTGGCTACACCTTC
abundance: -; j_gene: TRBJ1-1; v_gene: TRBV7-2; d_gene: -; CDR3aa: CASSSNSLRGEAFF; CDR3nt: TGTGCCAGCAGCTCCAACAGCCTGAGAGGTGAAGCTTTCTTT
abundance: few; j_gene: TRBJ2-3; v_gene: TRBV4-3; d_gene: -; CDR3aa: CASSPWTADTQYF; CDR3nt: TGCGCCAGCAGCCCCTGGACAGCAGATACGCAGTATTTT
abundance: few; j_gene: TRBJ1-2; v_gene: TRBV20-1; d_gene: -; CDR3aa: CSAIEGDYGYTF; CDR3nt: TGCAGTGCTATAGAGGGAGACTATGGCTACACCTTC